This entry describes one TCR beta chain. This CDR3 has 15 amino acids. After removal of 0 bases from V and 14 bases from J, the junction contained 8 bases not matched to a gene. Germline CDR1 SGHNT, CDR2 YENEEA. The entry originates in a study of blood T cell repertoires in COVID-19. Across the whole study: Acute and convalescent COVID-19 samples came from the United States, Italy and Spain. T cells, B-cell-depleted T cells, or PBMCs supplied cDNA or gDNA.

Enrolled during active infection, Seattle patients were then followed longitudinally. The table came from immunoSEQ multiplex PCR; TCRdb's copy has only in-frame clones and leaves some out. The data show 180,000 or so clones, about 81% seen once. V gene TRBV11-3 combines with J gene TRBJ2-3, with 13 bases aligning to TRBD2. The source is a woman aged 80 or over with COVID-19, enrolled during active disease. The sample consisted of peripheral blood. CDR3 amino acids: CASSLDIGLAGVPYF. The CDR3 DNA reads TGTGCCAGCAGCTTAGATATCGGACTAGCGGGGGTCCCGTATTTT.